One and the same sample provided the 2 T cell receptor beta chains below, sequenced in a study of cytomegalovirus exposure and HLA in healthy donors. Researchers ran the PCR with 60 Vbeta and 13 Jbeta primers. This table comes from immunoSEQ multiplex PCR, and its TCRdb copy is limited to in-frame clones, with some not included. The table lists about 150,000 clones, approximately 80% of them singletons. The sample consisted of PBMCs. The receptors stem from a man in his thirties or forties in good health and CMV-seropositive.

This clone showed up just a few times. The V call is TRBV7-9, the J call TRBJ2-1, with D maybe TRBD2 (5 bases). There are 13 residues in the CDR3. Trimming removed 5 bases from V and 7 bases from J, with 12 bases in between. Germline V CDR1 and CDR2: SEHNR, FQNEAQ (reference sequence). The CDR3 bases are TGTGCCAGCAGCGAATTAAGGGAGAATGAGCAGTTCTTC. Protein: CASSELRENEQFF.

This clone was observed a single time. The genes are TRBV6-1 and TRBJ2-2; D is perhaps TRBD2 (6 bases). The V end lost 4 bases, the J end lost 2 bases, and 11 bases lay between the germline ends. The V gene's germline CDR1 is MNHNS and CDR2 SASEGT. CDR3 length: 15 residues. The CDR3 reads CASSALGTNTGELFF. As DNA, the CDR3 is TGTGCCAGCAGTGCCTTAGGGACTAACACCGGGGAGCTGTTTTTT.